These 21 T cell receptor beta chains share one sample of origin, sequenced in a study of PD-L1 blockade in urothelial cancer (dated by TCRdb to about 2017). The method behind the library was the immunoSEQ multiplex PCR assay. TCRdb carries this immuneACCESS record with in-frame sequences only. Its versions omit some clonotypes, under half of them owing to an unresolved V gene in the studies checked, with the rest unexplained. For this sample the table gives 49,000 or so clones, of which 79% were detected only once. The ten most abundant clones make up 8% to 13% of the sample. Taken with the paper, the label for time point translates to: pretreatment peripheral blood. The source material was PBMCs, sampled around atezolizumab (anti-PD-L1) treatment. The receptors here all came from a man between 65 and 79 years old with urothelial cancer.

The chain uses TRBV7-9 and TRBJ1-2; a weak D match, TRBD1 (5 bases). The CDR3 has 14 amino acids. The ends were cut back, 1 base at V and 0 bases at J, with 6 bases in the middle. Germline CDR1 is SEHNR and CDR2 is FQNEAQ (reference sequence). The CDR3 bases are TGTGCCAGCAGCTTAGGACAGCCTAACTATGGCTACACCTTC. This codes for CASSLGQPNYGYTF.

V gene TRBV6-6 combines with J gene TRBJ2-7; a weak D match, TRBD2 (6 bases). The CDR3 sequence is 13 residues long. CDR1 and CDR2 (germline): MNHNY, SVGAGI (reference sequence). The V end was cut by 6 bases, the J end by 3 bases, with 12 bases between. The CDR3 here is CASSGTYDYEQYF. The CDR3 DNA reads as TGTGCCAGCAGCGGGACTTACGACTACGAGCAGTACTTC.

This clone was recorded only once. The rearrangement uses TRBV5-6 and TRBJ1-2, with D unclear. The length of the CDR3 is 14 residues. CDR1 is SGHDT and CDR2 is YYEEEE in the germline V gene. V dropped 0 bases and J dropped 8 bases, with 14 bases sitting between them. CDR3 protein: CASSLVGMDGGYTF. CDR3 coding DNA: TGTGCCAGCAGCTTGGTCGGGATGGATGGAGGCTACACCTTC.

This chain links TRBV6-5 with TRBJ2-7, with TRBD2 matching over 10 bases. The CDR3 has 13 residues. V lost 0 bases to trimming and J lost 12 bases; unmatched junction nucleotides: 5. Germline loops: CDR1 MNHEY, CDR2 SVGAGI. The CDR3 reads CASSYSLAGEAYF. In nucleotides, the CDR3 is TGTGCCAGCAGTTACTCTCTAGCGGGAGAGGCGTACTTC.

The chain couples TRBV7-2 to TRBJ2-7, with 7 bases identical to TRBD2. The J segment lost 6 bases and the V segment lost 0 bases, leaving 5 bases of the junction unmatched. Germline V gives CDR1 SGHTA, CDR2 FQGNSA. This CDR3 has 14 amino acids. The chain's CDR3 is CASSLAWGGSEQYF. DNA of the CDR3: TGTGCCAGCAGCTTAGCTTGGGGCGGGAGCGAGCAGTACTTC.

J is TRBJ2-5 and V is TRBV28; tentatively, D is TRBD2 (5 bases). Deletions cut 3 bases from V and 5 bases from J, with 16 bases between. Germline V gene sequence: CDR1 MDHEN, CDR2 SYDVKM. This CDR3 contains 15 residues. CDR3: CASSLAEARGETQYF. Written as DNA, the CDR3 is TGTGCCAGCAGTTTGGCAGAGGCCCGCGGGGAGACCCAGTACTTC.

This clone turned up a few times. The chain combines TRBV5-1 with TRBJ2-5; D unresolved. Germline-derived CDR1 and CDR2 are SGHRS and YFSETQ. Trimming left V 4 bases short and J 3 bases short, with 10 bases between. The CDR3 covers 13 residues. This CDR3 is CASSPNTEETQYF. In nucleotides, the CDR3 is TGCGCCAGCAGCCCCAACACAGAAGAGACCCAGTACTTC.

This clone was counted once. The chain uses TRBV5-4 and TRBJ1-2; D possibly corresponds to TRBD1 (5 bases). Trimming removed 0 bases at V and 1 base at J, with 10 bases between. The CDR3 extends over 15 amino acids. Germline lookup yields CDR1 SGHNT and CDR2 YYREEE (reference sequence). CDR3 nucleotides: TGTGCCAGCAGCTTGGAGGGCAGGGTTAACTATGGCTACACCTTC. It specifies CASSLEGRVNYGYTF.

This clone was counted once. Sequence at one end of the junction differs from germline and may be a read error. This chain links TRBV10-3 with TRBJ2-7, with 9 bases identical to TRBD2. In germline, CDR1 is ENHRY, CDR2 SYGVKD. This CDR3 spans 15 amino acids. CDR3 DNA sequence: TGTGCCATCAGAACCAGGACTAGCGCCTCCTACGAGCGGTACTTC. This gives the protein CAIRTRTSASYERYF.

This chain joins TRBV21-1 and TRBJ2-1; the D call of TRBD2 is as the table states it, not checked on the DNA. TRBV21-1 is tagged as a pseudogene. This CDR3 has 16 residues. CDR3 amino acids: CASSLSGRGVYNEQFF. The CDR3 DNA follows: TGTGCCAGCAGCCTTTCTGGGAGGGGCGTCTACAATGAGCAGTTCTTC.

As DNA, the CDR3 is TGTGCCAGCTCTCGGGAAATCAATCAGCCCCAGCATTTT. Translated: CASSREINQPQHF. V usage is TRBV2 and J usage is TRBJ1-5; D ambiguous. The V gene's germline CDR1 is SNHLY and CDR2 FYNNEI. CDR3 length: 13 residues. The ends were cut back, 8 bases at V and 3 bases at J, with 11 bases in the middle.

This clone was observed a few times. The rearrangement links TRBV11-2 to TRBJ2-1, with D possibly matching TRBD2 (5 bases). Trimming left V 5 bases short and J 5 bases short, with 19 bases between. Germline CDR1 reads SGHAT; CDR2 reads FQNNGV. CDR3 length: 16 residues. CDR3: CASSNFRGREDNEQFF. The DNA for the CDR3 is TGTGCCAGCAGCAATTTCCGGGGTCGAGAGGACAATGAGCAGTTCTTC.

This clone was seen only once. The chain links TRBV10-3 to TRBJ2-1, with 7 nucleotides matching TRBD2. Trimming cost V 6 bases and J 8 bases; bases outside gene matches: 13. CDR1 and CDR2 (germline): ENHRY, SYGVKD. The CDR3 runs to 15 residues. CDR3 in DNA: TGTGCCATCAGGAGCGGACTAGTTGGCGTCGATGAGCAGTTCTTC. Translating gives CAIRSGLVGVDEQFF.

The chain links TRBV7-6 to TRBJ2-1, with 8 bases identical to TRBD2. With V trimmed by 0 bases and J by 0 bases, 7 bases remained unmatched. Germline V gene lookup returns CDR1 SGHVS and CDR2 FNYEAQ. The CDR3 runs to 18 residues. Here the CDR3 reads CASSLALSRGGSYNEQFF. The CDR3 DNA is TGTGCCAGCAGCTTAGCGCTTTCCCGGGGGGGCTCCTACAATGAGCAGTTCTTC.

The chain has TRBV9 and TRBJ2-4; weak D call: TRBD2 (5 bases). The CDR3 sequence is 14 residues long. The germline V and J ends were trimmed by 3 bases and 1 base, with 8 bases remaining between them. Per the germline V gene, CDR1 is SGDLS and CDR2 is YYNGEE. The DNA of the CDR3 is TGTGCCAGCAGCGCCGGCGGGGCCAAAAACATTCAGTACTTC. It is translated as CASSAGGAKNIQYF.

For the CDR3, the DNA is TGTGCCAGCAGTTTGGACAGGGGGCCTGGGGCCAACGTCCTGACTTTC. Translation gives CASSLDRGPGANVLTF. V gene TRBV28 combines with J gene TRBJ2-6, with 11 positions matching TRBD1. J gave up 2 bases and V 3 bases, and 0 bases lay outside the gene matches. Looked up from germline, CDR1 is MDHEN and CDR2 is SYDVKM. The CDR3 contains 16 residues.

This chain uses TRBV27 with TRBJ2-5; 15 positions match TRBD2. J lost 7 bases, V lost 5 bases, and 5 bases had no gene match. The CDR3 runs to 15 residues. In germline, CDR1 is MNHEY, CDR2 SMNVEV (reference sequence). CDR3 protein: CASSRGLAGGGTQYF. The CDR3 DNA is TGTGCCAGCAGTCGCGGACTAGCGGGAGGGGGGACCCAGTACTTC.

The chain is built from TRBV6-1 and TRBJ2-2, with D tentatively TRBD2 (5 bases). CDR1 is MNHNS, CDR2 SASEGT, per germline. CDR3 size: 15 residues. The ends were cut back, 7 bases at V and 3 bases at J, with 15 bases in the middle. As DNA, the CDR3 is TGTGCCAGCAACCGGGAACGGAGATACACCGGGGAGCTGTTTTTT. Protein sequence: CASNRERRYTGELFF.

V usage is TRBV5-1 and J usage is TRBJ1-2, with TRBD1 matching over 10 bases. Unmatched junction bases numbered 3, after V lost 1 base and J lost 6 bases. Germline V gives CDR1 SGHRS, CDR2 YFSETQ. This CDR3 spans 14 amino acids. The CDR3 spells CASSLRGTGDGYTF. CDR3 nucleotides: TGCGCCAGCAGCTTGCGGGGGACAGGGGATGGCTACACCTTC. Based on the CDR3 plus reference TRBV5-1 and TRBJ1-2, the full variable domain is KAGVTQTPRYLIKTRGQQVTLSCSPISGHRSVSWYQQTPGQGLQFLFEYFSETQRNKGNFPGRFSGRQFSNSRSEMNVSTLELGDSALYLCASSLRGTGDGYTFGSGTRLTVV.

This sequence joins TRBV6-1 and TRBJ2-3; D might be TRBD2 (6 bases). Germline assignment: CDR1 MNHNS and CDR2 SASEGT. The CDR3 sequence is 15 residues long. V shed 5 bases and J shed 8 bases, with 20 bases lying between them. CDR3 region: CASSPTRDSFLTQYF. As DNA, the CDR3 is TGTGCCAGCAGTCCTACCCGGGACTCCTTTCTTACGCAGTATTTT.

The chain employs TRBV27 and TRBJ1-2, with 8 bases matching TRBD1. With V trimmed by 0 bases and J by 7 bases, 1 base remained unmatched. This CDR3 region has 13 residues. Germline values: CDR1 MNHEY, CDR2 SMNVEV (reference sequence). Written as DNA, the CDR3 is TGTGCCAGCAGTTTATCGGGGACAGGTGGCTACACCTTC. This codes for CASSLSGTGGYTF.